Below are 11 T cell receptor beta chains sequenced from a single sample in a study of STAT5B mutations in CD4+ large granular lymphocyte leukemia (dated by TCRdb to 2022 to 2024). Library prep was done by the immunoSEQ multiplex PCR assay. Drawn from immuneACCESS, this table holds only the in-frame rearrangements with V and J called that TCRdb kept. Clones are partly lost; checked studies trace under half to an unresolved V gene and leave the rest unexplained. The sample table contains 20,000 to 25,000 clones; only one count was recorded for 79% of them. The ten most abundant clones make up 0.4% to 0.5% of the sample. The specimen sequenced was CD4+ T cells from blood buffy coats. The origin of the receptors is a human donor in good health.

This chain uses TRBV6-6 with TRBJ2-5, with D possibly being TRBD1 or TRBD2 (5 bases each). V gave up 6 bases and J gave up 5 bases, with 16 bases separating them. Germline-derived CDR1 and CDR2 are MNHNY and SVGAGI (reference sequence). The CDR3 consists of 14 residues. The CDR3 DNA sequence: TGTGCCAGCAGGGCTTCAGGGACCCGGGAGACCCAGTACTTC. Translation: CASRASGTRETQYF.

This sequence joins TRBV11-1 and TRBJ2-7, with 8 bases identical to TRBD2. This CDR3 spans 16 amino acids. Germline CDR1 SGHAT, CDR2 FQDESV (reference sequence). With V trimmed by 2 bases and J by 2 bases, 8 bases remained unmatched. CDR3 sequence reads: CASSLISGTFPYEQYF. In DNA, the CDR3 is TGTGCCAGCAGCTTAATTAGCGGGACGTTTCCCTACGAGCAGTACTTC.

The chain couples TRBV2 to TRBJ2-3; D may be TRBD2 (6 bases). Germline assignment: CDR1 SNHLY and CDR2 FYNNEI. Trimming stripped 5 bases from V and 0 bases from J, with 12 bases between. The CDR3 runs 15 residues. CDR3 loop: CASSYAGGSTDTQYF. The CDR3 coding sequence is TGTGCCAGCAGTTACGCCGGGGGTAGCACAGATACGCAGTATTTT.

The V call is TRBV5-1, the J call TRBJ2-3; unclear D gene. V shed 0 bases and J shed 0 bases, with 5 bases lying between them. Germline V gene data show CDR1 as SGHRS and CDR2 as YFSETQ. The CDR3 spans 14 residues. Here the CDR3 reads CASSLVPSTDTQYF. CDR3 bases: TGCGCCAGCAGCTTGGTACCTAGCACAGATACGCAGTATTTT.

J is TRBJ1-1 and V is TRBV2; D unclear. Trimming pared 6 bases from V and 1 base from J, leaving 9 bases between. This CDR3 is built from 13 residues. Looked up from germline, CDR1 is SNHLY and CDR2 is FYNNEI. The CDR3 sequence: CASRVGKNTEAFF. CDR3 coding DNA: TGTGCCAGCAGAGTGGGAAAGAACACTGAAGCTTTCTTT.

CDR3 amino acids: CASSPTSGRGDTQYF. The CDR3 bases are TGTGCCAGCAGTCCGACTAGCGGGAGGGGGGATACGCAGTATTTT. J is TRBJ2-3 and V is TRBV7-2, with TRBD2 matching over 14 bases. The CDR3 loop spans 15 amino acids. V lost 6 bases and J lost 6; bases outside the gene matches: 5. Germline loops: CDR1 SGHTA, CDR2 FQGNSA.

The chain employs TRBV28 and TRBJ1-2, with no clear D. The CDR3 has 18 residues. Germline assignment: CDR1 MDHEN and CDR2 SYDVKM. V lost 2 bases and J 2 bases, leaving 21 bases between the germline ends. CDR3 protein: CASSLSASAPNLNYGYTF. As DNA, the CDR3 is TGTGCCAGCAGTTTAAGTGCGTCGGCTCCGAACCTAAACTATGGCTACACCTTC.

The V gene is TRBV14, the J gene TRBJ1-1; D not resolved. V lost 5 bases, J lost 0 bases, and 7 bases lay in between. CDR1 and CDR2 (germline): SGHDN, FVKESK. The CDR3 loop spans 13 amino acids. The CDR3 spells CASSRLMNTEAFF. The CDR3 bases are TGTGCCAGCAGCAGACTCATGAACACTGAAGCTTTCTTT.

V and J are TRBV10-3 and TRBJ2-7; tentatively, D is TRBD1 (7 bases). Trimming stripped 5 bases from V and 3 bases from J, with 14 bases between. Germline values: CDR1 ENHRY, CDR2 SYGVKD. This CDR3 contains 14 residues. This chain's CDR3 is CAISRGTDLYEQYF. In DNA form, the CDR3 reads TGTGCCATCAGTCGCGGGACAGACCTCTACGAGCAGTACTTC.

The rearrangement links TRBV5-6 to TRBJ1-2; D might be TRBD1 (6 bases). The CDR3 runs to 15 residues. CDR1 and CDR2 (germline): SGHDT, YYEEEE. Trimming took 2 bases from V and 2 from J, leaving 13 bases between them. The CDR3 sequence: CASSFLTGSNYGYTF. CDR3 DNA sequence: TGTGCCAGCAGCTTCCTTACAGGGTCGAACTATGGCTACACCTTC.

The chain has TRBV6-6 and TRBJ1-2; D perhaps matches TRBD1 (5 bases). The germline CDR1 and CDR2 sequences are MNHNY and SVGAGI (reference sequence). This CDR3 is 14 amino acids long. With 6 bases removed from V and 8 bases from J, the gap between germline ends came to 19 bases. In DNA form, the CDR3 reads TGTGCCAGCAGAACCTACCTGGGGGGGAACGGCTACACCTTC. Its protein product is CASRTYLGGNGYTF.